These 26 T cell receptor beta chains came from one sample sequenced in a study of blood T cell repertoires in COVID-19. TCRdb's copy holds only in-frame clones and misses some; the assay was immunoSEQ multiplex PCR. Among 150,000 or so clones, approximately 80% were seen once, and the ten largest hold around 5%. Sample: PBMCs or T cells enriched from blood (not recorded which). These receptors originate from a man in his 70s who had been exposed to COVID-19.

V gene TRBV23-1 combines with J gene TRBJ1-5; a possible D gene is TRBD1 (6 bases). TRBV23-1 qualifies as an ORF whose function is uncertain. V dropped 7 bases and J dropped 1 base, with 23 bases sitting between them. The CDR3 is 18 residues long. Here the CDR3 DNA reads TGCGCCAGCACTAATTCCGGGACAAAGGTTCGGAGCAATCAGCCCCAGCATTTT. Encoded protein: CASTNSGTKVRSNQPQHF.

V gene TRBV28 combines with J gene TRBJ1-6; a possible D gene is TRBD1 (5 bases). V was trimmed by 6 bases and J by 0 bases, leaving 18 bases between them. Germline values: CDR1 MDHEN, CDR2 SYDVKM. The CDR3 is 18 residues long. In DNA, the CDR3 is TGTGCCAGCAGCCGAGGACAATTTGGGGCCTCCTATAATTCACCCCTCCACTTT. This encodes CASSRGQFGASYNSPLHF. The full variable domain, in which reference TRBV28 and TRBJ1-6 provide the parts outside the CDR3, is DVKVTQSSRYLVKRTGEKVFLECVQDMDHENMFWYRQDPGLGLRLIYFSYDVKMKEKGDIPEGYSVSREKKERFSLILESASTNQTSMYLCASSRGQFGASYNSPLHFGNGTRLTVT.

CDR3 in amino acids: CASSPYAGTSSSYNEQFF. DNA of the CDR3: TGTGCCAGCAGTCCCTACGCCGGGACAAGCAGCTCCTACAATGAGCAGTTCTTC. The V call is TRBV28, the J call TRBJ2-1; TRBD1 is a possible D gene (6 bases). The CDR3 spans 18 residues. Trimming cost V 5 bases and J 0 bases, with 20 bases left between them. The germline CDR1 and CDR2 sequences are MDHEN and SYDVKM.

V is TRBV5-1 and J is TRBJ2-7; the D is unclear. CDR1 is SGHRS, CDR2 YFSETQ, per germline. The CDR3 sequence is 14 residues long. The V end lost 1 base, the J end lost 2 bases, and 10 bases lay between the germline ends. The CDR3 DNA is TGCGCCAGCAGCTTGCTTGGCACCGCCTACGAGCAGTACTTC. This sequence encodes CASSLLGTAYEQYF. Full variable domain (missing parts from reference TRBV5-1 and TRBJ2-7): KAGVTQTPRYLIKTRGQQVTLSCSPISGHRSVSWYQQTPGQGLQFLFEYFSETQRNKGNFPGRFSGRQFSNSRSEMNVSTLELGDSALYLCASSLLGTAYEQYFGPGTRLTVT.

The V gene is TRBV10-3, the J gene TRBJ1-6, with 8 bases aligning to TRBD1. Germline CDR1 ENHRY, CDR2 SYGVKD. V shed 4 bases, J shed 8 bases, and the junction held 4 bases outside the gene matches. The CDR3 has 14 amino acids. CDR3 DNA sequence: TGTGCCATCAGTGTTGGACAGGGCGATTCACCCCTCCACTTT. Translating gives CAISVGQGDSPLHF.

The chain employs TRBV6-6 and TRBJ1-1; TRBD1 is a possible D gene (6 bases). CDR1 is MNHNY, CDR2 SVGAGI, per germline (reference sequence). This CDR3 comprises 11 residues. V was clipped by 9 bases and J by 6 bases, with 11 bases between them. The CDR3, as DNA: TGTGCCAGTCAAAGGGGGTCTGAAGCTTTCTTT. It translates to CASQRGSEAFF.

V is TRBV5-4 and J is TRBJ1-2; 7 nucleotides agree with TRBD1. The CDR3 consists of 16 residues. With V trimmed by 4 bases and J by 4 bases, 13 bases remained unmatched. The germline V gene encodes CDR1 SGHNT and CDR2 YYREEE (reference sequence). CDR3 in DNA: TGTGCCAGCAGCCTCTTGGGGGACAGACAAAGCTATGGCTACACCTTC. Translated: CASSLLGDRQSYGYTF.

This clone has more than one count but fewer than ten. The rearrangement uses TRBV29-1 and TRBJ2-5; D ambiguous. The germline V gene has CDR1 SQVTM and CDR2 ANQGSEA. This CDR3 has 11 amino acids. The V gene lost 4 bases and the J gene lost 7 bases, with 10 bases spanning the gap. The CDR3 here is CSVVESGTQYF. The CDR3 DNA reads TGCAGCGTTGTAGAATCAGGGACCCAGTACTTC.

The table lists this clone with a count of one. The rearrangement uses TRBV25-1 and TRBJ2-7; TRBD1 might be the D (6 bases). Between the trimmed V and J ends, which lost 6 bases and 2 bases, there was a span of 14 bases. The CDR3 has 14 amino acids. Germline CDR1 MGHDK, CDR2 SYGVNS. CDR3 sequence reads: CASSLTGYPYEQYF. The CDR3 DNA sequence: TGTGCCAGCAGCCTAACAGGGTACCCCTACGAGCAGTACTTC.

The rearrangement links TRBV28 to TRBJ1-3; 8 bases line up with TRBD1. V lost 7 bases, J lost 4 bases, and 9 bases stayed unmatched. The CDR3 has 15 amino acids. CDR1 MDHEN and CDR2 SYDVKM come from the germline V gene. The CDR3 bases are TGTGCCAGCACCCCCAGGACAGGGAGAGGAAACACCATATATTTT. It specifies CASTPRTGRGNTIYF.

The CDR3 coding sequence is TGTGCCAGCAGTCCGGACAGGAACGGGGAGCAGTACTTC. Protein product: CASSPDRNGEQYF. The rearrangement links TRBV12-3 or TRBV12-4 to TRBJ2-7, with 7 bases that match TRBD1. V was pared by 5 bases and J by 7 bases, with 8 bases of the junction left unmatched. This CDR3 is 13 amino acids long.

CDR3 amino acids: CASSRTEANYGYTF. The CDR3 region has the DNA TGTGCCAGCAGCCGGACTGAAGCTAACTATGGCTACACCTTC. The chain carries TRBV3-1 (or the pseudogene TRBV3-2) and TRBJ1-2; D is unresolved. V lost 4 bases and J 0 bases, leaving 9 bases between the germline ends. Germline V gene sequence: CDR1 LGHDT, CDR2 YNNKEL (reference sequence). The CDR3 has 14 amino acids.

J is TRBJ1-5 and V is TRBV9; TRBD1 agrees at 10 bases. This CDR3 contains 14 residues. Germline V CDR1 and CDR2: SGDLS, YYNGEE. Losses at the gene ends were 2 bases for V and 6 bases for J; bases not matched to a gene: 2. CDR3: CASSVGQGTQPQHF. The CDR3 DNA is TGTGCCAGCAGCGTGGGACAGGGGACTCAGCCCCAGCATTTT.

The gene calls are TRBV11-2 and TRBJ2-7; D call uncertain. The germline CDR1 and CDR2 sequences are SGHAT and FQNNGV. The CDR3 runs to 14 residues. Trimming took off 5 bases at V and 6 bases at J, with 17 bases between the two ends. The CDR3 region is CASSVRASRSEQYF. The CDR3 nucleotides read TGTGCCAGCAGCGTCCGAGCATCAAGAAGCGAGCAGTACTTC.

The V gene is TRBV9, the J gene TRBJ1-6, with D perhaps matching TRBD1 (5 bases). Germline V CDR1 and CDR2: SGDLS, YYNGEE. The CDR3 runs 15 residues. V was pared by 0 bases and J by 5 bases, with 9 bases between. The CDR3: CASSVEWGDNSPLHF. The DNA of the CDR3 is TGTGCCAGCAGCGTAGAGTGGGGGGATAATTCACCCCTCCACTTT.

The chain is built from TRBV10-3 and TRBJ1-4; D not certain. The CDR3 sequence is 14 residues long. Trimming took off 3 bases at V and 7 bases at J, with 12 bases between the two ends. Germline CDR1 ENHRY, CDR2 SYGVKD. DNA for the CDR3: TGTGCCATCAGTGACCCGGGTCTCGGTGAAAAACTGTTTTTT. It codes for CAISDPGLGEKLFF.

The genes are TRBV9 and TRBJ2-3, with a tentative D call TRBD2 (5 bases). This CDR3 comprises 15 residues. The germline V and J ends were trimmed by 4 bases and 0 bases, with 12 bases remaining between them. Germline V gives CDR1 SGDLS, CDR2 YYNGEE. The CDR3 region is CASSSPAGSTDTQYF. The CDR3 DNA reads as TGTGCCAGCAGCTCACCTGCGGGCAGCACAGATACGCAGTATTTT.

The CDR3 region is CASRLQGISTDTQYF. The CDR3 region has the DNA TGTGCCAGCAGACTACAGGGCATTAGCACAGATACGCAGTATTTT. The V gene is TRBV6-5, the J gene TRBJ2-3, with a weak D call TRBD1 (6 bases). The CDR3 has 15 amino acids. CDR1 and CDR2 from the germline V gene are MNHEY and SVGAGI. V was shortened by 6 bases and J by 0 bases, with 13 bases between the two germline ends.

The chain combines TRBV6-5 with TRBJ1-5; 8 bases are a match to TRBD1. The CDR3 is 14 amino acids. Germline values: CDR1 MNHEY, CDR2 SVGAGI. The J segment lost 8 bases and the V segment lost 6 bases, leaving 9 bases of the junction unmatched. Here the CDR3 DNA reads TGTGCCAGCAGCGGACAGGGTTTGAATGAGCCCCAGCATTTT. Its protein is CASSGQGLNEPQHF.

CDR3 sequence reads: CASSPRAASPLHF. The CDR3 DNA reads TGTGCCAGCAGCCCGCGGGCAGCATCACCCCTCCACTTT. The chain carries TRBV11-2 and TRBJ1-6; D remains unclear. Trimming pared 5 bases from V and 10 bases from J, leaving 12 bases between. The CDR3 covers 13 residues. Germline values: CDR1 SGHAT, CDR2 FQNNGV. The complete variable domain, with remaining parts taken from reference TRBV11-2 and TRBJ1-6, reads EAGVAQSPRYKIIEKRQSVAFWCNPISGHATLYWYQQILGQGPKLLIQFQNNGVVDDSQLPKDRFSAERLKGVDSTLKIQPAKLEDSAVYLCASSPRAASPLHFGNGTRLTVT.

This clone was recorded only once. The CDR3 bases are TGTGCCAGCAGATCCCCGGGACAGCCCTACGAGCAGTACTTC. Translating it yields CASRSPGQPYEQYF. The V call is TRBV7-8, the J call TRBJ2-7; 7 bases match TRBD1. CDR1 and CDR2 from the germline V gene are SGHVS and FQNEAQ. The CDR3 consists of 14 residues. J gave up 2 bases and V 6 bases, and 7 bases lay outside the gene matches.

CDR3 DNA sequence: TGCGCCAGCAGCTTAGAGGGTTTCACCGGGGAGCTGTTTTTT. This codes for CASSLEGFTGELFF. The V gene is TRBV5-1, the J gene TRBJ2-2, with a weak D call TRBD2 (5 bases). CDR1 and CDR2 from the germline V gene are SGHRS and YFSETQ. The CDR3 has 14 amino acids. V shed 2 bases and J shed 4 bases, with 9 bases lying between them.

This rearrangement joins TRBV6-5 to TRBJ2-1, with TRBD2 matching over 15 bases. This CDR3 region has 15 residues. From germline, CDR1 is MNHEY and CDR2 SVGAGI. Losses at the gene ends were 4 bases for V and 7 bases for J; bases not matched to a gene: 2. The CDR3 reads CASSSGLAGGNEQFF. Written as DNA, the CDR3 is TGTGCCAGCAGTTCGGGACTAGCGGGGGGAAATGAGCAGTTCTTC.

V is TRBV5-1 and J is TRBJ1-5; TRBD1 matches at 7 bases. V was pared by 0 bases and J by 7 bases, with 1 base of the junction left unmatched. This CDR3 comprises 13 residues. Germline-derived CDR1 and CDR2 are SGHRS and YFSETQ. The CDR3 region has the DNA TGCGCCAGCAGCTTGGAAGGGGGCCAGCCCCAGCATTTT. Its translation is CASSLEGGQPQHF.

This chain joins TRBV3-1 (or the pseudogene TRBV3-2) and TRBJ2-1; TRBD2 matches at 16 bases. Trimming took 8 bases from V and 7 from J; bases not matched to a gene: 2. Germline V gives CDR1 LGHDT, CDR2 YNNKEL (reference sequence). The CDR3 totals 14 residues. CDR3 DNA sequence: TGTGCCAGCGGGACTAGCGGGAGGGGGAATGAGCAGTTCTTC. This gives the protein CASGTSGRGNEQFF.

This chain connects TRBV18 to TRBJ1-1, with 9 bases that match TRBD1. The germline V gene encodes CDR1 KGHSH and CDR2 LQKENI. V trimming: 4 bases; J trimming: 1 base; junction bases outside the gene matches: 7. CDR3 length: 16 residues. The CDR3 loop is CASSHNRGLENTEAFF. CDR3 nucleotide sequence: TGTGCCAGCTCACATAACAGGGGGCTTGAGAACACTGAAGCTTTCTTT.